This T cell receptor beta chain came from a study of blood T cell repertoires in COVID-19. Trimming took 4 bases from V and 5 from J; bases not matched to a gene: 0. Germline V CDR1 and CDR2: WNHNN, SYGVQD (reference sequence). The CDR3 runs 13 residues. Clones were read by immunoSEQ multiplex PCR, and TCRdb kept only the in-frame ones, dropping some. The sample yields approximately 110,000 clones, roughly nine tenths seen once. This TCR derives from a woman aged 80 or over with acute or convalescent COVID-19. The V and J genes are TRBV10-1 and TRBJ1-4; 8 nucleotides agree with TRBD1. Sequencing used peripheral blood. CDR3 sequence: CASSGQGNEKLFF. CDR3 coding DNA: TGCGCCAGCAGTGGACAGGGGAATGAAAAACTGTTTTTT.